This T cell receptor beta chain was sequenced for a study of cytomegalovirus exposure and HLA in healthy donors. Turning to the study itself: The platform used for the 120 or so validation repertoires matched that of the 600 to 800 first-cohort repertoires, a later analysis reported.

Comment on this clone: The antigen is unknown.

Germline-derived CDR1 and CDR2 are SGHVS and FQNEAQ. Trimming removed 5 bases at V and 1 base at J, with 6 bases between. The CDR3 covers 14 residues. Assay: immunoSEQ multiplex PCR; the TCRdb copy retains only in-frame clones and omits some. The sample yields about 130,000 clones, 89% seen once. Study-wide points: The authors enumerated some 160 TCR beta chains as linked to cytomegalovirus. Rarity marked most TCR sequences, yet some public TCRs occurred in many donors.

This rearrangement joins TRBV7-8 to TRBJ1-6; no clear D gene. Sequencing used PBMCs. The source of this sequence is a man younger than 45 in good health and CMV-seronegative. The CDR3 DNA reads TGTGCCAGCAGCGCACAGTCCTATAATTCACCCCTCCACTTT. It encodes CASSAQSYNSPLHF.